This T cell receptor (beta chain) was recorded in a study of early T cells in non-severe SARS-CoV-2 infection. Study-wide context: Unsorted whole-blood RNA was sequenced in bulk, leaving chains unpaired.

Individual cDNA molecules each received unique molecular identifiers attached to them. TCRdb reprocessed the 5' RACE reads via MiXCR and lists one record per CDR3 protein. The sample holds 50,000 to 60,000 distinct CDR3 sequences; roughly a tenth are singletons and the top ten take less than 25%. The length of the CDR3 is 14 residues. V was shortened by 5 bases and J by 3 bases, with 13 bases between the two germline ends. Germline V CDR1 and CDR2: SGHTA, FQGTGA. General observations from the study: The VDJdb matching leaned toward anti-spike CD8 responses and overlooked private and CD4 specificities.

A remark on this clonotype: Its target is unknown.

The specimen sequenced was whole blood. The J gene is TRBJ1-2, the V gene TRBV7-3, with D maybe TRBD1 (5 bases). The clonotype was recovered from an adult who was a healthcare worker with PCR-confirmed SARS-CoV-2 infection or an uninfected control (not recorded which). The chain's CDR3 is CASSPRGDHYGYTF. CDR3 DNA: TGTGCCAGCAGCCCCCGCGGGGACCACTATGGCTACACCTTC.